Each of the 11 T cell receptor beta chains below was sequenced from the same sample in a study of long-term antiretroviral therapy in people with HIV. The immunoSEQ assay was v3.0, run at survey level. Measured with immunoSEQ multiplex PCR; TCRdb has only the in-frame clones, and not every one. The table lists approximately 11,000 clones, around nine tenths of them singletons, with roughly a fifth in the top ten. Sequencing was performed on unsorted PBMCs, taken 0.2 years before starting antiretroviral therapy. The receptors were sampled from a woman aged 35 to 49 with HIV.

V gene TRBV18 combines with J gene TRBJ1-3; no definite D call. V gave up 3 bases and J gave up 0 bases, with 6 bases separating them. Germline CDR1 reads KGHSH; CDR2 reads LQKENI. This CDR3 has 14 residues. Here the CDR3 DNA reads TGTGCCAGCTCACCGACCGGCTCTGGAAACACCATATATTTT. Translating it yields CASSPTGSGNTIYF.

The chain uses TRBV29-1 and TRBJ1-1; TRBD1 is a possible D gene (6 bases). V lost 8 bases and J 9 bases, leaving 19 bases between the germline ends. Germline assignment: CDR1 SQVTM and CDR2 ANQGSEA. The CDR3 extends over 12 amino acids. This CDR3 reads CSSTSGQYQAFF. In nucleotides, the CDR3 is TGCAGCTCGACTTCAGGACAGTATCAAGCTTTCTTT.

Regarding this clone: Its ends do not fully match the called genes, so a read error is possible. The V call is TRBV4-1, the J call TRBJ2-7; a weak D match, TRBD1 (6 bases). The V gene's germline CDR1 is MGHRA and CDR2 YSYEKL. The CDR3 covers 14 residues. The CDR3 spells CASSLDSSLDEQYF. The CDR3, as DNA: TGTGCCAGCAGCTTGGACAGTTCTTTAGACGAGCAGTACTTC.

The chain recombines TRBV5-4 with TRBJ1-2, with D unresolved. Trimming shortened V by 4 bases and J by 8 bases, and 15 bases separated the two germline ends. CDR1 and CDR2 (germline): SGHNT, YYREEE (reference sequence). The CDR3 is 13 residues long. The CDR3 coding sequence is TGTGCCAGCAGCCAAAAGGGAGGATGGGGCTACACCTTC. Translation gives CASSQKGGWGYTF.

The chain couples TRBV19 to TRBJ1-6; weak D call: TRBD1 (6 bases). This CDR3 has 14 amino acids. Germline V CDR1 and CDR2: LNHDA, SQIVND (reference sequence). Between the trimmed V and J ends, which lost 3 bases and 9 bases, there was a span of 12 bases. The CDR3: CASSMGQPGSPLHF. CDR3 DNA sequence: TGTGCCAGTAGTATGGGACAACCAGGTTCACCCCTCCACTTT.

This clone has a single count. The chain is built from TRBV5-6 and TRBJ2-7, with 9 bases lining up with TRBD1. CDR3 length: 15 residues. J gave up 3 bases and V 1 base, and 5 bases lay outside the gene matches. Germline V lookup: CDR1 SGHDT, CDR2 YYEEEE. The CDR3 loop is CASSLSGTGRYEQYF. The CDR3 DNA is TGTGCCAGCAGCTTGTCCGGGACAGGGCGCTACGAGCAGTACTTC.

V usage is TRBV7-2 and J usage is TRBJ1-2, with 7 positions matching TRBD1. Germline V gives CDR1 SGHTA, CDR2 FQGNSA. The CDR3 extends over 15 amino acids. V shed 5 bases, J shed 5 bases, and the junction held 11 bases outside the gene matches. CDR3 nucleotides: TGTGCCAGCAGCCCAGTCTGGGGGACAGAATATGGCTACACCTTC. Protein sequence: CASSPVWGTEYGYTF. Complete variable domain (other parts from reference TRBV7-2 and TRBJ1-2): GAGVSQSPSNKVTEKGKDVELRCDPISGHTALYWYRQSLGQGLEFLIYFQGNSAPDKSGLPSDRFSAERTGGSVSTLTIQRTQQEDSAVYLCASSPVWGTEYGYTFGSGTRLTVV.

The chain employs TRBV19 and TRBJ2-2; 11 bases match TRBD2. This CDR3 has 15 amino acids. Per the germline V gene, CDR1 is LNHDA and CDR2 is SQIVND (reference sequence). The J segment lost 5 bases and the V segment lost 5 bases, leaving 4 bases of the junction unmatched. Here the CDR3 DNA reads TGTGCCAGTAGTGGAGGACTAGCGGGTACCGGGGAGCTGTTTTTT. Its protein product is CASSGGLAGTGELFF.

The V gene is TRBV2, the J gene TRBJ2-1; D might be TRBD1 (5 bases). Germline values: CDR1 SNHLY, CDR2 FYNNEI. The CDR3 sequence is 15 residues long. The V gene lost 2 bases and the J gene lost 7 bases, with 15 bases spanning the gap. This chain's CDR3 is CASSEFSGIGNEQFF. Written as DNA, the CDR3 is TGTGCCAGCAGTGAATTTTCAGGGATCGGTAATGAGCAGTTCTTC.

The chain combines TRBV7-9 with TRBJ1-5; no clear D. This CDR3 has 12 residues. V shed 4 bases and J shed 11 bases, with 12 bases lying between them. CDR1 and CDR2 from the germline V gene are SEHNR and FQNEAQ (reference sequence). The CDR3 sequence is CASSSETGAQHF. The CDR3 DNA reads TGTGCCAGCAGCTCCGAGACTGGGGCCCAGCATTTT.

Here the CDR3 reads CSGCSPRLDQPQHF. CDR3 in DNA: TGCAGTGGTTGTTCCCCGCGGTTAGATCAGCCCCAGCATTTT. The chain combines TRBV29-1 with TRBJ1-5; D gene uncertain. CDR1 is SQVTM, CDR2 ANQGSEA, per germline. The CDR3 sequence is 14 residues long.